What follows are 8 T cell receptor beta chains derived from one specimen sequenced in a study of response to subunit inactivated influenza vaccine. TCRdb redid the calling of the RT-PCR reads with MiXCR, one entry per CDR3 protein. This table holds some 500,000 distinct CDR3 sequences, over 10% found once. Material: PBMCs from blood, obtained 35 to 45 days after vaccination. These receptor sequences come from a man aged 45 to 65 who received an inactivated influenza vaccine.

J is TRBJ2-7 and V is TRBV7-9; the match to TRBD1 covers 9 bases. V shed 5 bases, J shed 5 bases, and the junction held 10 bases outside the gene matches. Germline V gene data show CDR1 as SEHNR and CDR2 as FQNEAQ (reference sequence). The CDR3 runs 15 residues. CDR3 residues: CASSPTGGPVNEQYF. CDR3 nucleotides: TGTGCCAGCAGCCCCACAGGGGGCCCCGTGAACGAGCAGTACTTC.

This clonotype was detected only a few times. CDR3: CAISGTTGGSGANVLTF. In DNA form, the CDR3 reads TGTGCCATCAGTGGGACGACAGGGGGCTCTGGGGCCAACGTCCTGACTTTC. The genes are TRBV10-3 and TRBJ2-6; 9 bases map to TRBD1. Germline CDR1 is ENHRY and CDR2 is SYGVKD. The ends lost 4 bases at V and 0 bases at J; junction bases unmatched: 4. This CDR3 comprises 17 residues.

V gene TRBV12-3 or TRBV12-4 combines with J gene TRBJ1-5, with a weak D call TRBD1 (5 bases). Trimming shortened V by 7 bases and J by 2 bases, and 12 bases separated the two germline ends. The CDR3 contains 14 residues. The CDR3 DNA sequence: TGTGCCAGCAAAGCAGGGACGGGCAATCAGCCCCAGCATTTT. The encoded protein is CASKAGTGNQPQHF.

The genes are TRBV3-1 and TRBJ1-1; no firm D call. Germline V CDR1 and CDR2: LGHDT, YNNKEL (reference sequence). There are 14 residues in the CDR3. Deletions cut 2 bases from V and 1 base from J, with 8 bases between. Written as DNA, the CDR3 is TGTGCCAGCAGCCAAATTGAAGGGAACACTGAAGCTTTCTTT. The encoded protein is CASSQIEGNTEAFF. Drawing the rest from reference TRBV3-1 and TRBJ1-1, the complete variable domain is DTAVSQTPKYLVTQMGNDKSIKCEQNLGHDTMYWYKQDSKKFLKIMFSYNNKELIINETVPNRFSPKSPDKAHLNLHINSLELGDSAVYFCASSQIEGNTEAFFGQGTRLTVV.

The genes are TRBV29-1 and TRBJ1-2, with 7 nucleotides matching TRBD1. V lost 6 bases to trimming and J lost 2 bases; unmatched junction nucleotides: 3. Germline lookup yields CDR1 SQVTM and CDR2 ANQGSEA. This CDR3 is built from 12 residues. CDR3 in amino acids: CSVGTANYGYTF. The CDR3 region has the DNA TGCAGCGTCGGGACAGCAAACTATGGCTACACCTTC. Variable domain in full (rest from reference TRBV29-1 and TRBJ1-2): SAVISQKPSRDICQRGTSLTIQCQVDSQVTMMFWYRQQPGQSLTLIATANQGSEATYESGFVIDKFPISRPNLTFSTLTVSNMSPEDSSIYLCSVGTANYGYTFGSGTRLTVV.

The chain has TRBV12-3 or TRBV12-4 and TRBJ2-7, with TRBD2 matching 13 bases. The CDR3 has 17 amino acids. V lost 5 bases to trimming and J lost 2 bases; unmatched junction nucleotides: 9. This CDR3 reads CASSPEVGTSGAYEQYF. Here the CDR3 DNA reads TGTGCCAGCAGTCCCGAAGTAGGGACTAGCGGGGCCTACGAGCAGTACTTC.

V is TRBV11-1 and J is TRBJ2-5, with a possible D match to TRBD2 (5 bases). The germline V and J ends were trimmed by 5 bases and 1 base, with 23 bases remaining between them. The CDR3 extends over 18 amino acids. CDR1 and CDR2 (germline): SGHAT, FQDESV (reference sequence). CDR3 in amino acids: CASSPRGPVLRVQETQYF. Written as DNA, the CDR3 is TGTGCCAGCAGCCCCCGCGGTCCGGTCTTGAGGGTCCAAGAGACCCAGTACTTC.

This clonotype appeared a few times. The V gene is TRBV7-9, the J gene TRBJ2-5; 8 bases align to TRBD1. Germline CDR1 reads SEHNR; CDR2 reads FQNEAQ (reference sequence). The CDR3 has 14 residues. J was trimmed by 3 bases and V by 3 bases; bases with no gene match: 3. Here the CDR3 DNA reads TGTGCCAGCAGCTTCCCGGGACAGGAAGAGACCCAGTACTTC. Translation gives CASSFPGQEETQYF.